This is a list of T cell receptor beta chains from one sample in a study of technical replicates of blood from a few donors. Only in-frame clones appear in the TCRdb table, and some are missing; sequencing was by immunoSEQ multiplex PCR. The table shows some 77,000 clones, with 80% to 90% occurring only once. Sequencing input: PBMCs. These receptors originate from a human donor in good health. Some clones in this sample may be carry-over from other donors' samples. Each CDR3 is given with its conserved first and last residue. A D gene is named only where the DNA matches it firmly. Where a row states a size, it is once, few, many or the class of an expanded clone; other rows omit it.

NA,TRBJ2-7,TRBV6-6,NA,TGTGCCAGCACCCTCGGGACTTCTCCTTCCTACGAGCAGTACTTC,CASTLGTSPSYEQYF
NA,TRBJ1-6,TRBV11-2,NA,TGTGCCAGCAGTCCACTCTATAATTCACCCCTCCACTTT,CASSPLYNSPLHF
many,TRBJ2-7,TRBV5-4,TRBD1,TGTGCCAGCAGCTTGGCCGCAGGGGACAGGGGCCACGAGCAGTACTTC,CASSLAAGDRGHEQYF
NA,TRBJ2-7,TRBV29-1,NA,TGCAGCGCTCAAGACACGAGCTCCTACGAGCAGTACTTC,CSAQDTSSYEQYF
NA,TRBJ1-2,TRBV4-2,NA,TGTGCCAGCAGCCCAGCACAGGACAGTAACTATGGCTACACCTTC,CASSPAQDSNYGYTF
NA,TRBJ1-2,TRBV5-6,NA,TGTGCCAGCAGCTTGAGGGCAGGGTCTCGGTATGGCTACACCTTC,CASSLRAGSRYGYTF
NA,TRBJ2-1,TRBV5-1,TRBD2,TGCGCCAGCAGCGAACAGACTAGCGGACCAAGAGAGCAGTTCTTC,CASSEQTSGPREQFF
NA,TRBJ1-5,TRBV19,NA,TGTGCCAGTACCCCGGCGGGGACCACAAATCAGCCCCAGCATTTT,CASTPAGTTNQPQHF
NA,TRBJ1-5,TRBV11-1,NA,TGTGCCAGCAGTCTGTCATCAGGTTTCAATCAGCCCCAGCATTTT,CASSLSSGFNQPQHF
NA,TRBJ2-5,TRBV5-1,NA,TGCGCCAGCAGCCCCGGGACTGCGGGTGGTGGGGAGACCCAGTACTTC,CASSPGTAGGGETQYF
NA,TRBJ2-3,TRBV7-6,TRBD2,TGTGCCAGCAGCCCCAGAACGGGAGGGGAAACAGATACGCAGTATTTT,CASSPRTGGETDTQYF
NA,TRBJ2-5,TRBV5-6,NA,TGTGCCAGCAGCTTGGGTCAGGGGATAGAGACCCAGTACTTC,CASSLGQGIETQYF
NA,TRBJ1-5,TRBV7-8,NA,TGTGCCAGCAGCTTGGCGGAGAGCAATCAGCCCCAGCATTTT,CASSLAESNQPQHF
NA,TRBJ1-5,TRBV9,NA,TGTGCCAGCAGCCCCAAGCCGCGGGGCACGAGGGTGCCCCAGCATTTT,CASSPKPRGTRVPQHF
NA,TRBJ2-5,TRBV7-2,NA,TGTGCCAGCAGCTTAGGCGGAGGGGCACAAGAGACCCAGTACTTC,CASSLGGGAQETQYF
NA,TRBJ2-1,TRBV19,NA,TGTGCCAGTAGACCAGGGGGGACCAACCGGGGTGAGCAGTTCTTC,CASRPGGTNRGEQFF
NA,TRBJ1-3,TRBV15,TRBD1,TGTGCCACCAGCAGGCAAGGGGACAGTCTTGGAAACACCATATATTTT,CATSRQGDSLGNTIYF
NA,TRBJ2-3,TRBV29-1,NA,TGCAGCGTTGAGGTTTTTGGACACCCGAACACAGATACGCAGTATTTT,CSVEVFGHPNTDTQYF
once,TRBJ2-7,TRBV2,TRBD1,TGTGCCAGCAGCTCGGGACAGAACTACGAGCAGTACTTC,CASSSGQNYEQYF
NA,TRBJ1-4,TRBV19,TRBD1,TGTGCCAGTAGTATCTCGGACAGGGCTAACGAAAAACTGTTTTTT,CASSISDRANEKLFF
NA,TRBJ1-1,TRBV5-1,NA,TGCGCCAGCAGCTTCGGACAGTCAGGCACTGAAGCTTTCTTT,CASSFGQSGTEAFF
NA,TRBJ1-1,TRBV1,NA,TGCACCAGCAGCCACCCGAAGCGTGGCACTGAAGCTTTCTTT,CTSSHPKRGTEAFF
NA,TRBJ2-5,TRBV7-2,NA,TGTGCCAGCAGCTTAGCAGGGGCAGAGACCCAGTACTTC,CASSLAGAETQYF
NA,TRBJ1-2,TRBV7-8,NA,TGTGCCAGCAGCTTAGAACGGTCAAACTATGGCTACACCTTC,CASSLERSNYGYTF
NA,TRBJ2-1,TRBV7-2,NA,TGTGCCAGCAGCTTAGACTACCCGGATGAGCAGTTCTTC,CASSLDYPDEQFF
NA,TRBJ2-3,TRBV15,TRBD2,TGTGCCACCAGCCTCCGGTTGGGACTAGCGGGAGAAGATACGCAGTATTTT,CATSLRLGLAGEDTQYF
few,TRBJ2-7,TRBV10-3,TRBD2,TGTGCCATCAGTGCCAATCCTACCGCAACTAGCGACGAGCAGTACTTC,CAISANPTATSDEQYF
NA,TRBJ2-1,TRBV6-5,NA,TGTGCCAGCAGTTACAGAGGCGGGGCCGCCTACAATGAGCAGTTCTTC,CASSYRGGAAYNEQFF
NA,TRBJ1-6,TRBV7-3,NA,TGTGCCAGCAGCTTAAATTTCGGGGGCTATAATTCACCCCTCCACTTT,CASSLNFGGYNSPLHF
NA,TRBJ2-7,TRBV7-6,TRBD1,TGTGCCAGCAGCCCCGGGACAGGGGGCTACGAGCAGTACTTC,CASSPGTGGYEQYF
NA,TRBJ2-3,TRBV7-2,NA,TGTGCCAGCAGCTGGGTCCGGGACAACAGACCCCGAGCAACAGATACGCAGTATTTT,CASSWVRDNRPRATDTQYF
NA,TRBJ1-1,TRBV9,NA,TGTGCCAGCCGTGAAGCTTTCTTT,CASREAFF
NA,TRBJ2-3,TRBV12-5,TRBD2,TGTGCTAGTGGTCGGGGACTAGCGGGAGAGGCAGATACGCAGTATTTT,CASGRGLAGEADTQYF
NA,TRBJ2-5,TRBV10-3,NA,TGTGCCATCAGCCCTCAGGGGTTCCAAGAGACCCAGTACTTC,CAISPQGFQETQYF
NA,TRBJ2-4,TRBV18,TRBD2,TGTGCCAGCTCACCAGGGACTAGCGGGACAGGAATTCAGTACTTC,CASSPGTSGTGIQYF
NA,TRBJ2-1,TRBV7-7,NA,TGTGCCAGCAGCTTGGAGGGACTCAATGAGCAGTTCTTC,CASSLEGLNEQFF
NA,TRBJ2-1,TRBV29-1,TRBD2,TGCAGCGTTGACGGACTAGCGGGATGGAATGAGCAGTTCTTC,CSVDGLAGWNEQFF
NA,TRBJ2-3,TRBV15,TRBD2,TGTGCCACCAGCAGGACTAGCGGGAGCACAGATACGCAGTATTTT,CATSRTSGSTDTQYF
NA,TRBJ2-7,TRBV21-1,NA,TGTGCAGATAGACTACATGCCTACGAGCAGTACTTC,CADRLHAYEQYF
NA,TRBJ2-1,TRBV15,NA,TGTGCCACCAGCAAAGGAGGGGGCCTCGATGAGCAGTTCTTC,CATSKGGGLDEQFF
NA,TRBJ1-2,TRBV4-3,TRBD1,TGCGCCAGCAGCCAGAGGACAGGGAGCGGGTATGGCTACACCTTC,CASSQRTGSGYGYTF
NA,TRBJ2-7,TRBV7-9,NA,TGTGCCAGCAGCGCAGACTTGTTACGTGAGCAGTACTTC,CASSADLLREQYF
NA,TRBJ1-2,TRBV2,NA,TGTGCCAGCACTGGGGAGGCGGTGGGATACTTCGGGGGCTACACCTTC,CASTGEAVGYFGGYTF
NA,TRBJ1-2,TRBV7-9,TRBD1,TGTGCCAGCAGCCTCAGACAGGGGGCGACGGCTGGCTACACCTTC,CASSLRQGATAGYTF
NA,TRBJ1-5,TRBV19,NA,TGTGCCAGTAGTCCGCAGAATCAGCCCCAGCATTTT,CASSPQNQPQHF
once,TRBJ2-7,TRBV6-5,TRBD1,TGTGCCAGCAGTCGACCGGGACAGGGCTCCTACGAGCAGTACTTC,CASSRPGQGSYEQYF
NA,TRBJ2-1,TRBV5-1,NA,TGCGCCAGCGGGGGGTGGAATGAGCAGTTCTTC,CASGGWNEQFF
NA,TRBJ2-1,TRBV5-1,TRBD1,TGCGCCAGCAGCTTGGAGACAGGGTATGAGCAGTTCTTC,CASSLETGYEQFF
NA,TRBJ2-7,TRBV6-6,TRBD2,TGTGCCAGCACAGGACTAGTGGGGCTCGAGCAGTACTTC,CASTGLVGLEQYF
few,TRBJ1-2,TRBV12-5,TRBD1,TGTGCTAGTGGTCTCGGACAGGGCCGGGCCACCTTC,CASGLGQGRATF